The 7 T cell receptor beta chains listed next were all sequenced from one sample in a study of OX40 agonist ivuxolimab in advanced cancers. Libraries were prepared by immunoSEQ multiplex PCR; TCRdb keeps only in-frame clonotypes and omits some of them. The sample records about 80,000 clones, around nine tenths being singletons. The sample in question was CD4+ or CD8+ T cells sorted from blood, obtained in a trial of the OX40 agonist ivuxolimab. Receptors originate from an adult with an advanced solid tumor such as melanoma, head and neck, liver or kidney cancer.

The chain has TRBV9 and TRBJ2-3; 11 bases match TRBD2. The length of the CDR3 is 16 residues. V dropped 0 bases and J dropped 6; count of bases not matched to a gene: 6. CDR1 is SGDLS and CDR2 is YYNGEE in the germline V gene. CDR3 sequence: CASSVGLAGPVDTQYF. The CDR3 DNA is TGTGCCAGCAGCGTAGGACTAGCGGGACCCGTGGATACGCAGTATTTT.

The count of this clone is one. This chain's CDR3 is CASSEGGVAWGTEAFF. CDR3 DNA: TGTGCCAGCAGTGAAGGAGGGGTGGCGTGGGGCACTGAAGCTTTCTTT. The V and J genes are TRBV6-1 and TRBJ1-1; possibly TRBD1 for D (5 bases). This CDR3 contains 16 residues. CDR1 is MNHNS, CDR2 SASEGT, per germline. Trimming shortened V by 1 base and J by 4 bases, and 16 bases separated the two germline ends.

The CDR3 DNA follows: TGCGCCAGCAGCACCGGACACTCCACAGATACGCAGTATTTT. Its translation: CASSTGHSTDTQYF. V and J are TRBV5-1 and TRBJ2-3; D may be TRBD1 (5 bases). V lost 4 bases to trimming and J lost 2 bases, with 11 bases between them. The CDR3 runs 14 residues. Germline CDR1 and CDR2: SGHRS and YFSETQ.

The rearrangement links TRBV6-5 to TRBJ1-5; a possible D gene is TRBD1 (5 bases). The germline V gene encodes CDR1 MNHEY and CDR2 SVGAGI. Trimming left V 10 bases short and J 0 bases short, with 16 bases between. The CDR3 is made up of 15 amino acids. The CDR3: CATAGGRHSNQPQHF. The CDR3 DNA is TGTGCCACCGCGGGGGGGAGACATAGCAATCAGCCCCAGCATTTT.

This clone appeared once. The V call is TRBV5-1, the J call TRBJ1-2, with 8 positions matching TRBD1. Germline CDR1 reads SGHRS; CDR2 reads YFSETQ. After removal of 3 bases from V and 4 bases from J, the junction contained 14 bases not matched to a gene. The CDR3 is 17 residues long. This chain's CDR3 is CASSWGTGGSDFYGYTF. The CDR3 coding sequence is TGCGCCAGCAGCTGGGGCACAGGGGGGTCGGATTTCTATGGCTACACCTTC.

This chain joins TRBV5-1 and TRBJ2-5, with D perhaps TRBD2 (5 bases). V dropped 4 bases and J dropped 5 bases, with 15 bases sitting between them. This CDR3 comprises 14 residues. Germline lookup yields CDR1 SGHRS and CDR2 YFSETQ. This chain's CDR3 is CASSTLEAGETQYF. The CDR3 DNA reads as TGCGCCAGCAGCACTCTGGAGGCAGGCGAGACCCAGTACTTC.

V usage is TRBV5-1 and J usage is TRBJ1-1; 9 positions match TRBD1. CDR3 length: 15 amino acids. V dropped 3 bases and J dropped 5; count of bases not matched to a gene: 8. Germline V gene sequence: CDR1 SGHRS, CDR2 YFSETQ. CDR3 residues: CASSSQQGAVTEAFF. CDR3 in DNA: TGCGCCAGCAGCTCTCAACAGGGGGCTGTTACTGAAGCTTTCTTT.